The text below deals with one T cell receptor beta chain. Antigen: not known. TCRdb processed the 5' RACE reads again and assigns one entry to each CDR3 protein, with no DNA. Its table lists fewer than 200,000 distinct CDR3 sequences. CDR3 length: 16 residues. Germline assignment: CDR1 SGHRS and CDR2 YFSETQ. The data were obtained in a study of monozygotic twins with inflammatory bowel disease. Study findings and constraints: The inverse Simpson measure of TCRbeta diversity was lower in IBD patients than in healthy co-twins. Concordant and discordant twins showed no difference in repertoire similarity, possibly from limited power.

The rearrangement uses TRBV5-1 and TRBJ1-1; TCRdb calls TRBD1, which cannot be checked without DNA. This TCR came from a human donor with ulcerative colitis or Crohn's disease, or a healthy co-twin of an affected twin (not recorded which). The sequencing sample was made of blood. This CDR3 is CASSQSPGPGGTEAFF. Full variable domain (rest looked up from reference TRBV5-1 and TRBJ1-1): KAGVTQTPRYLIKTRGQQVTLSCSPISGHRSVSWYQQTPGQGLQFLFEYFSETQRNKGNFPGRFSGRQFSNSRSEMNVSTLELGDSALYLCASSQSPGPGGTEAFFGQGTRLTVV.